These 27 T cell receptor beta chains were all obtained from the same sample, sequenced in a study of vaccination and CD4 T cells after COVID-19. The study sequenced cultured CD4+ T cell DNA using the Oncomine TCR Beta short-read assay. Via MiXCR, TCRdb re-called the PCR reads, giving one row per CDR3 protein. The data show 10,000 to 13,000 distinct CDR3 sequences, roughly half seen once. Antigens for these TCRs are unknown. Documented treatment: roughly ten-day PBMC culture with coronavirus spike peptide pools or control peptides (ViraFEST assay). The source material was CD4+ T cells from blood, cultured in vitro. The receptors were sampled from a human donor who had recovered from COVID-19.

CDR3 sequence: CASSLAGDPNQPQHF. The CDR3 DNA follows: TGTGCCAGCAGCTTGGCCGGCGATCCCAATCAGCCCCAGCATTTT. V and J are TRBV11-2 and TRBJ1-5; no firm D call. The V end lost 3 bases, the J end lost 3 bases, and 12 bases lay between the germline ends. CDR3 size: 15 residues. Per germline, CDR1 SGHAT and CDR2 FQNNGV. Drawing the rest from reference TRBV11-2 and TRBJ1-5, the complete variable domain is EAGVAQSPRYKIIEKRQSVAFWCNPISGHATLYWYQQILGQGPKLLIQFQNNGVVDDSQLPKDRFSAERLKGVDSTLKIQPAKLEDSAVYLCASSLAGDPNQPQHFGDGTRLSIL.

This clonotype has just one count. The chain links TRBV6-4 to TRBJ2-1, with 12 bases identical to TRBD2. This CDR3 has 15 amino acids. V gave up 2 bases and J gave up 4 bases; unmatched junction bases: 0. Germline V gene lookup returns CDR1 MRHNA and CDR2 SNTAGT. The CDR3 nucleotides are TGTGCCAGCAGTGACGGGACTAGCGGGTACAATGAGCAGTTCTTC. This gives the protein CASSDGTSGYNEQFF.

The rearrangement links TRBV7-9 to TRBJ2-5; perhaps TRBD2 as D (5 bases). CDR1 and CDR2 (germline): SEHNR, FQNEAQ (reference sequence). The length of the CDR3 is 14 residues. The V gene lost 2 bases and the J gene lost 2 bases, with 9 bases spanning the gap. CDR3 region: CASSLTTGQETQYF. In DNA, the CDR3 is TGTGCCAGCAGCTTAACAACGGGACAAGAGACCCAGTACTTC.

This clonotype was observed a handful of times. The rearrangement uses TRBV25-1 and TRBJ2-7, with TRBD2 matching over 11 bases. Losses at the gene ends were 6 bases for V and 1 base for J; bases not matched to a gene: 2. This CDR3 spans 14 amino acids. CDR1 and CDR2 from the germline V gene are MGHDK and SYGVNS. CDR3 residues: CASSRTSGSYEQYF. CDR3 bases: TGTGCCAGCAGCAGGACTAGCGGGTCCTACGAGCAGTACTTC.

The rearrangement joins TRBV6-1 to TRBJ2-2; 7 nucleotides align to TRBD2. V dropped 5 bases and J dropped 3; count of bases not matched to a gene: 6. CDR1 MNHNS and CDR2 SASEGT come from the germline V gene. The CDR3 spans 15 residues. CDR3 nucleotides: TGTGCCAGCAGTCGGGGGGACTTTCACACCGGGGAGCTGTTTTTT. This gives the protein CASSRGDFHTGELFF.

The chain has TRBV28 and TRBJ2-1; 10 bases agree with TRBD2. V shed 4 bases, J shed 0 bases, and the junction held 6 bases outside the gene matches. Per germline, CDR1 MDHEN and CDR2 SYDVKM. This CDR3 has 17 amino acids. This CDR3 is CASSSTRTSGSYNEQFF. Written as DNA, the CDR3 is TGTGCCAGCAGTTCGACCAGGACTAGCGGCTCCTACAATGAGCAGTTCTTC.

This clonotype was counted only a few times. The rearrangement links TRBV7-9 to TRBJ1-1, with no clear D. The CDR3 length is 15 residues. Between the trimmed V and J ends, which lost 0 bases and 4 bases, there was a span of 12 bases. CDR1 is SEHNR and CDR2 is FQNEAQ in the germline V gene (reference sequence). The DNA of the CDR3 is TGTGCCAGCAGCTTAGCCGGTGGAGCCGCCACTGAAGCTTTCTTT. This gives the protein CASSLAGGAATEAFF.

The chain recombines TRBV7-8 with TRBJ1-6; 7 positions match TRBD1. The CDR3 has 19 residues. Losses at the gene ends were 2 bases for V and 4 bases for J; bases not matched to a gene: 14. The germline V gene encodes CDR1 SGHVS and CDR2 FQNEAQ. CDR3 DNA: TGTGCCAGCAGCTTAATTATTAGGGACAGAAAGCCGTATAATTCACCCCTCCACTTT. It specifies CASSLIIRDRKPYNSPLHF.

The rearrangement joins TRBV6-1 to TRBJ2-3; 11 bases match TRBD2. CDR1 is MNHNS, CDR2 SASEGT, per germline. Germline trimming cut 6 bases from V and 3 bases from J; bases unmatched to any gene: 17. This CDR3 region has 19 residues. In DNA form, the CDR3 reads TGTGCCAGCAGGGCCATAGCGGGAGGGCCCACATTCGATACAGATACGCAGTATTTT. The encoded protein is CASRAIAGGPTFDTDTQYF.

The gene calls are TRBV6-2 or TRBV6-3 and TRBJ1-1; 8 bases map to TRBD1. The V gene's germline CDR1 is MNHEY and CDR2 SVGEGT. V dropped 4 bases and J dropped 3; count of bases not matched to a gene: 7. The CDR3 totals 15 residues. The CDR3 is CASSSRQGWDTEAFF. The CDR3 DNA is TGTGCCAGCAGTTCTAGACAGGGGTGGGACACTGAAGCTTTCTTT.

The gene calls are TRBV20-1 and TRBJ1-1, with D perhaps matching TRBD1 (6 bases). Germline CDR1 reads DFQATT; CDR2 reads SNEGSKA (reference sequence). This CDR3 has 15 residues. The V end lost 0 bases, the J end lost 1 base, and 12 bases lay between the germline ends. The CDR3 DNA sequence: TGCAGTGCTAGAGACCAACTGACAGGGAACACTGAAGCTTTCTTT. It encodes CSARDQLTGNTEAFF.

In regard to this clonotype: The junction shows a germline mismatch at one end, possibly a read error. This chain links TRBV7-9 with TRBJ2-3, with 11 positions matching TRBD2. Looked up from germline, CDR1 is SEHNR and CDR2 is FQNEAQ (reference sequence). The length of the CDR3 is 13 residues. The CDR3 nucleotides read TGTGCCAGCAGCTTAGCCGAGGGACTAGCGGACGTCTTT. It specifies CASSLAEGLADVF.

There are a few counts of this clonotype. The chain recombines TRBV6-1 with TRBJ2-2; 7 bases map to TRBD2. This CDR3 region has 14 residues. The ends lost 10 bases at V and 3 bases at J; junction bases unmatched: 8. Germline V gives CDR1 MNHNS, CDR2 SASEGT. The CDR3 reads CATQASGYTGELFF. The CDR3 DNA follows: TGTGCCACCCAAGCTAGCGGCTACACCGGGGAGCTGTTTTTT.

In DNA, the CDR3 is TGTGCCAGCAGTTCGACAGTTAATTCACCCCTCCACTTT. Protein product: CASSSTVNSPLHF. The chain uses TRBV6-4 and TRBJ1-6; possible D gene TRBD1, 5 bases. Germline V gene sequence: CDR1 MRHNA, CDR2 SNTAGT. There are 13 residues in the CDR3. The V and J ends lost 5 bases and 6 bases respectively, with 8 bases between them.

Comments on this clonotype: A read error may account for a junction end that differs from germline. This sequence joins TRBV19 and TRBJ2-3; 8 bases are a match to TRBD2. Per the germline V gene, CDR1 is LNHDA and CDR2 is SQIVND (reference sequence). The CDR3 has 15 residues. Here the CDR3 reads CAGRPGLVSTDTQYF. The CDR3, as DNA: TGTGCCGGTAGACCGGGACTAGTAAGCACAGATACGCAGTATTTT.

This clonotype was detected once. DNA of the CDR3: TGTGCCAGCAACTACCCGGGCACTGAGCAGTTCTTC. Translating gives CASNYPGTEQFF. This chain connects TRBV7-9 to TRBJ2-1, with no clear D. The CDR3 runs to 12 residues. The germline CDR1 and CDR2 sequences are SEHNR and FQNEAQ (reference sequence). Trimming took off 7 bases at V and 9 bases at J, with 13 bases between the two ends.

The chain combines TRBV30 with TRBJ1-2; 7 bases align to TRBD1. Trimming removed 7 bases from V and 8 bases from J; junction bases left unmatched: 19. Germline loops: CDR1 GTSNPN, CDR2 SVGIG (reference sequence). This CDR3 has 15 residues. CDR3 amino acids: CASGGAEDMFGGYTF. The DNA for the CDR3 is TGTGCCTCAGGGGGGGCAGAAGATATGTTCGGAGGCTACACCTTC.

The chain recombines TRBV25-1 with TRBJ1-3, with D unclear. The V gene lost 3 bases and the J gene lost 10 bases, with 16 bases spanning the gap. Germline lookup yields CDR1 MGHDK and CDR2 SYGVNS. The CDR3 consists of 14 residues. Written as DNA, the CDR3 is TGTGCCAGCAGTGACCCCGATTTACTCTCGACCATATATTTT. Translated, it gives CASSDPDLLSTIYF. Full variable domain (missing parts from reference TRBV25-1 and TRBJ1-3): EADIYQTPRYLVIGTGKKITLECSQTMGHDKMYWYQQDPGMELHLIHYSYGVNSTEKGDLSSESTVSRIRTEHFPLTLESARPSHTSQYLCASSDPDLLSTIYFGEGSWLTVV.

This clonotype came up a few times. J is TRBJ2-3 and V is TRBV24-1, with 8 positions matching TRBD1. The CDR3 sequence is 17 residues long. V was clipped by 4 bases and J by 0 bases; unmatched bases: 8. The V gene's germline CDR1 is KGHDR and CDR2 SFDVKD. The CDR3 spells CATSDTRQGTSTDTQYF. Written as DNA, the CDR3 is TGTGCCACCAGTGACACCCGACAGGGGACTAGCACAGATACGCAGTATTTT.

This chain links TRBV7-2 with TRBJ2-7; 10 bases align to TRBD1. V shed 4 bases, J shed 1 base, and the junction held 4 bases outside the gene matches. CDR3 length: 15 residues. Germline V gives CDR1 SGHTA, CDR2 FQGNSA. Here the CDR3 DNA reads TGTGCCAGCAGCTCAGGGACAGGGGTATCCTACGAGCAGTACTTC. As protein: CASSSGTGVSYEQYF.

This sequence joins TRBV28 and TRBJ2-2; 7 bases are a match to TRBD2. J lost 5 bases, V lost 8 bases, and 17 bases had no gene match. The CDR3 has 17 residues. Germline V lookup: CDR1 MDHEN, CDR2 SYDVKM. Here the CDR3 DNA reads TGTGCCAGCCACCGATACTGGGCGGGAGAGGGTACCGGGGAGCTGTTTTTT. Its protein product is CASHRYWAGEGTGELFF.

In this sample, this clonotype turned up once. The chain links TRBV28 to TRBJ2-5; D tentatively fits TRBD1 or TRBD2 (6 bases each). The germline V gene has CDR1 MDHEN and CDR2 SYDVKM. CDR3 length: 14 amino acids. Trimming shortened V by 6 bases and J by 4 bases, and 15 bases separated the two germline ends. Here the CDR3 reads CASSRGGRRETQYF. CDR3 nucleotides: TGTGCCAGCAGCCGTGGGGGGCGCCGAGAGACCCAGTACTTC.

The genes are TRBV7-2 and TRBJ1-1, with 8 bases aligning to TRBD1. V dropped 6 bases and J dropped 4; count of bases not matched to a gene: 4. The V gene's germline CDR1 is SGHTA and CDR2 FQGNSA. This CDR3 has 13 amino acids. This CDR3 reads CASSLDRVTEAFF. Written as DNA, the CDR3 is TGTGCCAGCAGTTTGGACAGGGTCACTGAAGCTTTCTTT.

The chain is built from TRBV15 and TRBJ2-3, with D tentatively TRBD1 (6 bases). Trimming shortened V by 2 bases and J by 5 bases, and 17 bases separated the two germline ends. The germline gives CDR1 LNHNV, CDR2 YYDKDF (reference sequence). There are 16 residues in the CDR3. The CDR3 sequence is CATSRPGQWGIDTQYF. The CDR3 DNA sequence: TGTGCCACCAGCAGACCCGGACAGTGGGGGATAGATACGCAGTATTTT.

This clonotype was seen more than once but under ten times. The chain combines TRBV2 with TRBJ1-5; 10 bases agree with TRBD1. J was trimmed by 6 bases and V by 3 bases; bases with no gene match: 8. Germline lookup yields CDR1 SNHLY and CDR2 FYNNEI. The CDR3 spans 16 residues. In nucleotides, the CDR3 is TGTGCCAGCAGTGACGGCGGGGACAGGGGTAGTCAGCCCCAGCATTTT. Its protein product is CASSDGGDRGSQPQHF.

J is TRBJ2-5 and V is TRBV20-1; a possible D gene is TRBD1 (5 bases). The ends were cut back, 0 bases at V and 1 base at J, with 9 bases in the middle. The germline gives CDR1 DFQATT, CDR2 SNEGSKA (reference sequence). The CDR3 has 14 residues. The CDR3 reads CSARDATVQETQYF. The CDR3 nucleotides read TGCAGTGCTAGAGATGCGACAGTCCAAGAGACCCAGTACTTC.

This clonotype was seen a few times. In DNA form, the CDR3 reads TGTGCCACCAGTGATACGATTTGGGACAGGGGGAACACCTTC. Its translation: CATSDTIWDRGNTF. V is TRBV24-1 and J is TRBJ1-2, with 11 positions matching TRBD1. The germline gives CDR1 KGHDR, CDR2 SFDVKD. The CDR3 is 14 amino acids. The J segment lost 12 bases and the V segment lost 3 bases, leaving 8 bases of the junction unmatched.